The sample holds a few counts of the clone carrying this T cell receptor (beta chain). Its antigen is still unknown. In germline, CDR1 is LNHDA, CDR2 SQIVND (reference sequence). The CDR3 contains 17 residues. The V gene end was trimmed by 0 bases and the J gene end by 7 bases; junction bases not matched to a gene: 8. The sample originates from a study of T cell responses to AZD1222 COVID-19 vaccine. Study-level points and caveats: Breadth and depth of Spike-specific TCRs rose after two AZD1222 doses.

Clones were read by immunoSEQ multiplex PCR, and TCRdb kept only the in-frame ones, dropping some. The top ten hold 1.7% of the sample, which has 140,000 or so clones, 80% to 95% seen once. The chain links TRBV19 to TRBJ2-1; 11 nucleotides match TRBD2. This receptor was obtained from an adult in good health. This material consisted of peripheral blood, taken on day 0 of AZD1222 vaccination. In nucleotides, the CDR3 is TGTGCCAGTAGTATAGATCGGTGGCTAGCGGGAGGAAATGAGCAGTTCTTC. Its protein is CASSIDRWLAGGNEQFF.